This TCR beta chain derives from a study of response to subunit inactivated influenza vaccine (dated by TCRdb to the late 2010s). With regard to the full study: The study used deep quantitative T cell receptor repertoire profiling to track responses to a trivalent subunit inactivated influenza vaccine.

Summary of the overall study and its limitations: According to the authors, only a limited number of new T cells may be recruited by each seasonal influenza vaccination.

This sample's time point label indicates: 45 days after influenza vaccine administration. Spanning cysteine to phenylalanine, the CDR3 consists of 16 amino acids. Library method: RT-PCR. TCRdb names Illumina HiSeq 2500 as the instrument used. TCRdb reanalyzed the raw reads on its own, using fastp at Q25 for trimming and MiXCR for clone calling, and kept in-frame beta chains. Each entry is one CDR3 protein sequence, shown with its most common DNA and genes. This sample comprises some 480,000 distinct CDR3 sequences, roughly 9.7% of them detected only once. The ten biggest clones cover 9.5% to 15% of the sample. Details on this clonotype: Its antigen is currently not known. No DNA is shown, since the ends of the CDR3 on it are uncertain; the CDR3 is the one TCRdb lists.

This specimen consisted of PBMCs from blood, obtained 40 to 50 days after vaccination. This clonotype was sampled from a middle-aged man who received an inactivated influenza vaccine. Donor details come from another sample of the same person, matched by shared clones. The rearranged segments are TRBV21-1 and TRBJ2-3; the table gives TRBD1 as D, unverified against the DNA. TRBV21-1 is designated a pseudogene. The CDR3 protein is CASHRIVAGGTDTQYF.